These T cell receptor beta chains were read from a single sample in a study of regulatory T cells in long-lasting Graves disease. A single record per CDR3 protein comes from TCRdb applying MiXCR to the multiplex PCR reads. The sample contains some 490,000 distinct CDR3 sequences, 12% of which appear only once. A further study also used this sample, focusing on T cells in Graves' hyperthyroidism and ophthalmopathy.

Sequenced here: peripheral blood mononuclear cells (PBMCs), sampled at new diagnosis, from a patient treated with antithyroid drugs. The source is a woman between 25 and 40 years old with Graves disease. The CDR3 runs from the conserved cysteine through the conserved F or W. The D gene is left open where the match is weak. The listing skips clone size in some rows; elsewhere it reads once, few, many or a size class.

D gene: .
V gene: TRBV27
J gene: TRBJ1-5
clone size: .
CDR3 DNA: TGTGCCAGCAGTTTATTTGGGGGAAGCCTCAATCAGCCCCACCATTTT
CDR3 protein: CASSLFGGSLNQPHHF

D gene: TRBD2
V gene: TRBV6-1
J gene: TRBJ2-3
clone size: many
CDR3 DNA: TGTGCCAGCAGTCTTTTCCGACTAGCGGGAGTGGCAGATACGCAGTATTTT
CDR3 protein: CASSLFRLAGVADTQYF

D gene: TRBD2
V gene: TRBV7-9
J gene: TRBJ2-1
clone size: .
CDR3 DNA: TGTGCCAGCAGCCCGGTAGGGACTAGGTACTACAATGAGCAGTTCTTC
CDR3 protein: CASSPVGTRYYNEQFF

D gene: .
V gene: TRBV7-2
J gene: TRBJ2-1
clone size: few
CDR3 DNA: TGTGCCAGCAGCTTAAGGCCCCCCTACAATGAGCAGTTCTTC
CDR3 protein: CASSLRPPYNEQFF

D gene: .
V gene: TRBV11-3
J gene: TRBJ2-7
clone size: .
CDR3 DNA: TGTGCCAGCAGCCGACTGGACTCATCCTACGAGCAGTACTTC
CDR3 protein: CASSRLDSSYEQYF

D gene: .
V gene: TRBV6-1
J gene: TRBJ1-2
clone size: once
CDR3 DNA: TGTGCCAGCAGGTCGTCAGAGGGGCACTATGGCTACACCTTC
CDR3 protein: CASRSSEGHYGYTF

D gene: .
V gene: TRBV11-2
J gene: TRBJ2-5
clone size: many
CDR3 DNA: TGTGCCAGCAGCTCCCGGTTACCGCTCCAAGAGACCCAGTACTTC
CDR3 protein: CASSSRLPLQETQYF

D gene: TRBD1
V gene: TRBV18
J gene: TRBJ1-1
clone size: many
CDR3 DNA: TGTGCCAGCTCAAAACGGCAGGGGGGGAACACTGAAGCTTTCTTT
CDR3 protein: CASSKRQGGNTEAFF

D gene: TRBD2
V gene: TRBV20-1
J gene: TRBJ2-3
clone size: few
CDR3 DNA: TGCAGTGCTCCACTAGCGGGAGTGGCAGATACGCAGTATTTT
CDR3 protein: CSAPLAGVADTQYF

D gene: .
V gene: TRBV27
J gene: TRBJ2-3
clone size: many
CDR3 DNA: TGTGCCAGCAGTTTAACCGCAGGTGATACGCAGTATTTT
CDR3 protein: CASSLTAGDTQYF

D gene: TRBD2
V gene: TRBV7-2
J gene: TRBJ2-7
clone size: few
CDR3 DNA: TGTGCCAGCAGCCCCCGGGGGGGTCGTGCCTACGAGCAGTACTTC
CDR3 protein: CASSPRGGRAYEQYF

D gene: TRBD2
V gene: TRBV9
J gene: TRBJ2-3
clone size: few
CDR3 DNA: TGTGCCAGCAGCGTAGCTGGGAGATGGAAAGCGGGAGCCTCAGATACGCAGTATTTT
CDR3 protein: CASSVAGRWKAGASDTQYF

D gene: .
V gene: TRBV12-3/TRBV12-4
J gene: TRBJ2-1
clone size: many
CDR3 DNA: TGTGCCAGCAGTTTCGGGGGTAATGAGCAGTTCTTC
CDR3 protein: CASSFGGNEQFF

D gene: TRBD2
V gene: TRBV11-2
J gene: TRBJ2-1
clone size: many
CDR3 DNA: TGTGCCAGCAGTTTCCCCGGGAGGGGCCACAATGAGCAGTTCTTC
CDR3 protein: CASSFPGRGHNEQFF

D gene: TRBD1
V gene: TRBV3-1
J gene: TRBJ1-5
clone size: many
CDR3 DNA: TGTGCCAGCAGCGGCCCAGGGGGGGGCAACCAGCCCCAGCATTTT
CDR3 protein: CASSGPGGGNQPQHF

D gene: .
V gene: TRBV11-2
J gene: TRBJ2-7
clone size: many
CDR3 DNA: TGTGCCAGCAGCTTAGATTATGCGGGAATTTACGAGCAGTACTTC
CDR3 protein: CASSLDYAGIYEQYF

D gene: TRBD1
V gene: TRBV30
J gene: TRBJ2-7
clone size: few
CDR3 DNA: TGTGCCTGGAAGGGGGCTTTGTACGAGCAGTACTTC
CDR3 protein: CAWKGALYEQYF

D gene: .
V gene: TRBV12-3/TRBV12-4
J gene: TRBJ1-1
clone size: many
CDR3 DNA: TGTGCCAGCAGTTTCCAGGGCCTGACTGAAGCTTTCTTT
CDR3 protein: CASSFQGLTEAFF

D gene: TRBD2
V gene: TRBV20-1
J gene: TRBJ2-7
clone size: few
CDR3 DNA: TGCAGTGCTAGAATGGGGCTAGCGGGGGGCTACGAGCAGTACTTC
CDR3 protein: CSARMGLAGGYEQYF

D gene: TRBD2
V gene: TRBV11-2
J gene: TRBJ2-1
clone size: many
CDR3 DNA: TGTGCCAGCAGCTCCCCCCGGGGGGGGAATTTGGAGTTCTTC
CDR3 protein: CASSSPRGGNLEFF

D gene: TRBD2
V gene: TRBV30
J gene: TRBJ2-3
clone size: many
CDR3 DNA: TGTGCCTGGAGTCGGGGGGGGCAGGACACAGATACGCAGTATTTT
CDR3 protein: CAWSRGGQDTDTQYF

D gene: .
V gene: TRBV20-1
J gene: TRBJ2-7
clone size: many
CDR3 DNA: TGCAGTGCTAGCTCCCAGGGGGCGGGAGTAAATGAGCAGTACTTC
CDR3 protein: CSASSQGAGVNEQYF

D gene: TRBD1
V gene: TRBV11-1
J gene: TRBJ2-5
clone size: .
CDR3 DNA: TGTGCCAGCAGCTTCGATTCGACAGGGTCTGGGACCCAGTACTTC
CDR3 protein: CASSFDSTGSGTQYF

D gene: .
V gene: TRBV19
J gene: TRBJ2-4
clone size: few
CDR3 DNA: TGTGCCAGTAGTCCAGCAAAGACAGCCACAGCCAAAAACATTCAGTACTTC
CDR3 protein: CASSPAKTATAKNIQYF

D gene: TRBD2
V gene: TRBV27
J gene: TRBJ2-7
clone size: few
CDR3 DNA: TGTGCCAGCAGTTTATCAGCGGGAGGTCCCGAGCAGTACTTC
CDR3 protein: CASSLSAGGPEQYF

D gene: TRBD1
V gene: TRBV25-1
J gene: TRBJ2-5
clone size: .
CDR3 DNA: TGTGCCAGCAGTGAATGGCGACAGGGGGTGGTGGAGACCCAGTACTTC
CDR3 protein: CASSEWRQGVVETQYF

D gene: .
V gene: TRBV7-2
J gene: TRBJ1-2
clone size: many
CDR3 DNA: TGTGCCAGCAGCTTAGGACCTAGGGGGTCGGGAAACTATGGCTACACCTTC
CDR3 protein: CASSLGPRGSGNYGYTF

D gene: .
V gene: TRBV18
J gene: TRBJ2-7
clone size: many
CDR3 DNA: TGTGCCAGCTCAGGAACGGGACAAACCTACGAGCAGTACTTC
CDR3 protein: CASSGTGQTYEQYF

D gene: .
V gene: TRBV10-2
J gene: TRBJ2-7
clone size: few
CDR3 DNA: TGCGCCAGCAGAGAGGGTCTGAACAAGCAGTACTTC
CDR3 protein: CASREGLNKQYF

D gene: .
V gene: TRBV19
J gene: TRBJ1-5
clone size: .
CDR3 DNA: TGTGCCAGTAGTATTAACCCAGGGGTCGGTCAGCCCCAGCATTTT
CDR3 protein: CASSINPGVGQPQHF

D gene: TRBD1
V gene: TRBV10-3
J gene: TRBJ2-5
clone size: many
CDR3 DNA: TGTGCCATCAGTGAGTCGCCGTTAGAGCGAGGGGGCCAGACCCAGTACTTC
CDR3 protein: CAISESPLERGGQTQYF

D gene: .
V gene: TRBV15
J gene: TRBJ2-3
clone size: many
CDR3 DNA: TGTGCCACCAGCAGAGACCGGGGGACAGATACGCAGTATTTT
CDR3 protein: CATSRDRGTDTQYF

D gene: .
V gene: TRBV19
J gene: TRBJ1-1
clone size: many
CDR3 DNA: TGTGCCAGTAGTCCGGGGCTCGGTAGTGAAGCTTTCTTT
CDR3 protein: CASSPGLGSEAFF

D gene: .
V gene: TRBV19
J gene: TRBJ1-5
clone size: .
CDR3 DNA: TGTGCCAGTAGTATTACGAGTCGGGGGGCCCGCAATCAGCCCCAGCATTTT
CDR3 protein: CASSITSRGARNQPQHF

D gene: TRBD2
V gene: TRBV27
J gene: TRBJ2-2
clone size: many
CDR3 DNA: TGTGCCAGCATCGGAACTAGCGGGAATCCAGGCGGGGAGCTGTTTTTT
CDR3 protein: CASIGTSGNPGGELFF

D gene: .
V gene: TRBV7-8
J gene: TRBJ2-3
clone size: many
CDR3 DNA: TGTGCCAGCAGGAACACCGGGACCCCCGGAGATACGCAGTATTTT
CDR3 protein: CASRNTGTPGDTQYF

D gene: TRBD2
V gene: TRBV7-9
J gene: TRBJ2-1
clone size: .
CDR3 DNA: TGTGCCAGCAGCTTAGCGCCCAGACTAGCGGCCTACAATGAGCAGTTCTTC
CDR3 protein: CASSLAPRLAAYNEQFF

D gene: .
V gene: TRBV28
J gene: TRBJ1-5
clone size: .
CDR3 DNA: TGTGCCAGCAGTTTTAAGGGGGGTAGCAATCAGCCCCAGCATTTT
CDR3 protein: CASSFKGGSNQPQHF

D gene: TRBD2
V gene: TRBV9
J gene: TRBJ2-5
clone size: many
CDR3 DNA: TGTGCCAGCAGCGAGGGACTAGCGGTAAACCAAGAGACCCAGTACTTC
CDR3 protein: CASSEGLAVNQETQYF

D gene: .
V gene: TRBV27
J gene: TRBJ2-7
clone size: many
CDR3 DNA: TGTGCCAGCAAGGGGACACATCTATTTTACTCCTACGAGCAGTACTTC
CDR3 protein: CASKGTHLFYSYEQYF

D gene: .
V gene: TRBV30
J gene: TRBJ1-2
clone size: many
CDR3 DNA: TGTGCCTGTTCCATGGGGAGCGGCTACACCTTC
CDR3 protein: CACSMGSGYTF

D gene: .
V gene: TRBV9
J gene: TRBJ2-1
clone size: .
CDR3 DNA: TGTGCCAGCAGCCCCGGTGGAGCGGCAACATACAATGAGCAGTTCTTC
CDR3 protein: CASSPGGAATYNEQFF

D gene: TRBD2
V gene: TRBV7-3
J gene: TRBJ2-2
clone size: many
CDR3 DNA: TGTGCCAGCAGCTTGAGGACTAGCCCGGCCGGGGAGCTGTTTTTT
CDR3 protein: CASSLRTSPAGELFF

D gene: .
V gene: TRBV2
J gene: TRBJ2-5
clone size: many
CDR3 DNA: TGTGCCAGCGGGCGGCCCCAAGAGACCCAGTACTTC
CDR3 protein: CASGRPQETQYF

D gene: .
V gene: TRBV18
J gene: TRBJ1-5
clone size: many
CDR3 DNA: TGTGCCAGCTCTCGAGGTCTGGGCCGCAATCAGCCCCAGCATTTT
CDR3 protein: CASSRGLGRNQPQHF

D gene: .
V gene: TRBV10-3
J gene: TRBJ1-5
clone size: few
CDR3 DNA: TGTGCCATCAGCCTCCCCCAGCCCCAGCATTTT
CDR3 protein: CAISLPQPQHF

D gene: .
V gene: TRBV20-1
J gene: TRBJ1-2
clone size: many
CDR3 DNA: TGCAGTGCTAGAGATCGTCGGCGGAGGGGGATTTATGGCTACACCTTC
CDR3 protein: CSARDRRRRGIYGYTF

D gene: .
V gene: TRBV27
J gene: TRBJ1-6
clone size: .
CDR3 DNA: TGTGCCAGCAGTGCACAGGGAAATTCACCCCTCCACTTT
CDR3 protein: CASSAQGNSPLHF

D gene: .
V gene: TRBV20-1
J gene: TRBJ1-3
clone size: .
CDR3 DNA: TGCAGTGCTAGCCCGACAAGGGGTCGAAACACCATATATTTT
CDR3 protein: CSASPTRGRNTIYF

D gene: TRBD2
V gene: TRBV12-3/TRBV12-4
J gene: TRBJ2-5
clone size: .
CDR3 DNA: TGTGCCAGCAGCCGGCGGGAGAACCTCCGGGAGACCCAGTACTTC
CDR3 protein: CASSRRENLRETQYF

D gene: .
V gene: TRBV7-9
J gene: TRBJ2-2
clone size: few
CDR3 DNA: TGTGCCAGCAGCCCAGGGCAGGGGCGGTACACCGGGGAGCTGTTTTTT
CDR3 protein: CASSPGQGRYTGELFF

D gene: .
V gene: TRBV30
J gene: TRBJ2-3
clone size: many
CDR3 DNA: TGTGCCTGGAGTGTTGGGGGTGTCGCAGATACGCAGTATTTT
CDR3 protein: CAWSVGGVADTQYF

D gene: TRBD2
V gene: TRBV11-2
J gene: TRBJ2-5
clone size: many
CDR3 DNA: TGTGCCAGCAGCTGGAGCGGGAGGGAGACCCAGTACTTC
CDR3 protein: CASSWSGRETQYF

D gene: TRBD1
V gene: TRBV20-1
J gene: TRBJ1-2
clone size: few
CDR3 DNA: TGCAGTGCTAGCGGGACAGGGGGAACCTATGGCTACACCTTC
CDR3 protein: CSASGTGGTYGYTF

D gene: TRBD1
V gene: TRBV28
J gene: TRBJ2-1
clone size: .
CDR3 DNA: TGTGCCAGCAGTTTCAGTACAGGGGCCGATGAGCAGTTCTTC
CDR3 protein: CASSFSTGADEQFF